A selection of T cell receptor beta chains follows, all from one sample in a study of cytomegalovirus exposure and HLA in healthy donors. Here immunoSEQ multiplex PCR was the method, and the copy in TCRdb shows in-frame clones only, minus some. The data contain tens of thousands of clones, more than 70% of them singletons. Input material: PBMCs. These receptors all stem from a man aged 30 to 45 in good health and CMV-seronegative. The CDR3 runs from the conserved cysteine through the conserved F or W. The order of the fields is clone size, D gene, V gene, J gene, CDR3 DNA, CDR3 protein. D genes are given only for firm matches. Size values are once, few and many counts, or a class for expanded clones, and some rows have none.

abundance: -; d_gene: TRBD2; v_gene: TRBV5-4; j_gene: TRBJ2-1; CDR3nt: TGTGCCAGCAGCCCTAGCGGGCCCTACAATGAGCAGTTCTTC; CDR3aa: CASSPSGPYNEQFF
abundance: -; d_gene: TRBD1; v_gene: TRBV28; j_gene: TRBJ2-7; CDR3nt: TGTGCCAGCAGCGCCGGGCAGGGGGCGTGGTACGAGCAGTACTTC; CDR3aa: CASSAGQGAWYEQYF
abundance: -; d_gene: TRBD1; v_gene: TRBV4-1; j_gene: TRBJ2-3; CDR3nt: TGCGCCAGCAGCCAAGATGGGACAGGGGCCACAGATACGCAGTATTTT; CDR3aa: CASSQDGTGATDTQYF
abundance: -; d_gene: -; v_gene: TRBV7-9; j_gene: TRBJ1-4; CDR3nt: TGTGCCAGCAGCGCGGGTCGCTTTTTCGAAAAACTGTTTTTT; CDR3aa: CASSAGRFFEKLFF
abundance: -; d_gene: -; v_gene: TRBV7-6; j_gene: TRBJ1-6; CDR3nt: TGTGCCAGCAGCAGACACAGGGTTGGCTCCTATAATTCACCCCTCCACTTT; CDR3aa: CASSRHRVGSYNSPLHF
abundance: once; d_gene: -; v_gene: TRBV7-9; j_gene: TRBJ1-2; CDR3nt: TGTGCCAGCAGCTTAGACGGGGGTCCCAACTATGGCTACACCTTC; CDR3aa: CASSLDGGPNYGYTF
abundance: few; d_gene: TRBD2; v_gene: TRBV7-2; j_gene: TRBJ2-2; CDR3nt: TGTGCCAGCAGCCCTAGCGGGAGGGCTAACACCGGGGAGCTGTTTTTT; CDR3aa: CASSPSGRANTGELFF
abundance: -; d_gene: -; v_gene: TRBV4-1; j_gene: TRBJ1-6; CDR3nt: TGCGCCAGCAGCCAGAGCTGGTCGGGGGAGAGCTCCTATAATTCACCCCTCCACTTT; CDR3aa: CASSQSWSGESSYNSPLHF
abundance: -; d_gene: TRBD1; v_gene: TRBV11-2; j_gene: TRBJ1-3; CDR3nt: TGTGCCAGCAGCCCAGCGAGGGGGCGAGGAAACACCATATATTTT; CDR3aa: CASSPARGRGNTIYF
abundance: -; d_gene: -; v_gene: TRBV7-2; j_gene: TRBJ2-3; CDR3nt: TGTGCCAGCAGCTCAAGCACAGATACGCAGTATTTT; CDR3aa: CASSSSTDTQYF
abundance: -; d_gene: -; v_gene: TRBV25-1; j_gene: TRBJ2-1; CDR3nt: TGTGCCAGCAGTGCGGGAACCTACAATGAGCAGTTCTTC; CDR3aa: CASSAGTYNEQFF
abundance: -; d_gene: TRBD1; v_gene: TRBV28; j_gene: TRBJ1-2; CDR3nt: TGTGCCAGCAGGGGGACAGGGGGAAACTATGGCTACACCTTC; CDR3aa: CASRGTGGNYGYTF
abundance: -; d_gene: -; v_gene: TRBV10-1; j_gene: TRBJ2-3; CDR3nt: TGCGCCAGCAAGCTCTCCGAGGCAGATACGCAGTATTTT; CDR3aa: CASKLSEADTQYF
abundance: -; d_gene: -; v_gene: TRBV6-5; j_gene: TRBJ2-7; CDR3nt: TGTGCCAGCAGTTACGAGCGGGCCGCCTACGAGCAGTACTTC; CDR3aa: CASSYERAAYEQYF
abundance: large; d_gene: -; v_gene: TRBV7-6; j_gene: TRBJ1-3; CDR3nt: TGTGCCAGCAGCGCCCTCGGGGACACCATATATTTT; CDR3aa: CASSALGDTIYF
abundance: -; d_gene: -; v_gene: TRBV7-2; j_gene: TRBJ1-3; CDR3nt: TGTGCCAGCAGCTTAGATTCAGGGCGGGGAAACACCATATATTTT; CDR3aa: CASSLDSGRGNTIYF
abundance: -; d_gene: TRBD2; v_gene: TRBV29-1; j_gene: TRBJ2-1; CDR3nt: TGCAGCGTTGACGGGGGGTCCAGCAATGAGCAGTTCTTC; CDR3aa: CSVDGGSSNEQFF
abundance: -; d_gene: TRBD1; v_gene: TRBV19; j_gene: TRBJ1-5; CDR3nt: TGTGCCAGCGGCCCAGGGGGGACTTTTTCTCAGCCCCAGCATTTT; CDR3aa: CASGPGGTFSQPQHF
abundance: -; d_gene: TRBD1; v_gene: TRBV7-8; j_gene: TRBJ2-1; CDR3nt: TGTGCCAGCAACAAATATCCGGGACAGGGGGCATTGTCGCAGTTCTTC; CDR3aa: CASNKYPGQGALSQFF
abundance: -; d_gene: -; v_gene: TRBV5-5; j_gene: TRBJ1-1; CDR3nt: TGTGCCAGCAGCTTGGGGAGACAGGCCGGAGCTTTCTTT; CDR3aa: CASSLGRQAGAFF
abundance: -; d_gene: TRBD2; v_gene: TRBV7-2; j_gene: TRBJ2-1; CDR3nt: TGTGCCAGCAGCCCTGGGGGTAGCGGGAGTTATGAGCAGTTCTTC; CDR3aa: CASSPGGSGSYEQFF
abundance: -; d_gene: -; v_gene: TRBV5-1; j_gene: TRBJ2-7; CDR3nt: TGCGCCAGCAGCTTGGGGGGGCCCACCTACGAGCAGTACTTC; CDR3aa: CASSLGGPTYEQYF
abundance: once; d_gene: -; v_gene: TRBV6-6; j_gene: TRBJ1-1; CDR3nt: TGTGCCAGCAGTTACTGGACACCGAACACTGAAGCTTTCTTT; CDR3aa: CASSYWTPNTEAFF
abundance: -; d_gene: -; v_gene: TRBV5-1; j_gene: TRBJ1-1; CDR3nt: TGCGCCAGCACCCCCCGGGAGGACGGGGCTGAAGCTTTCTTT; CDR3aa: CASTPREDGAEAFF
abundance: few; d_gene: -; v_gene: TRBV5-1; j_gene: TRBJ2-1; CDR3nt: TGCGCCAGCAGCTTGGCCGACAATGAGCAGTTCTTC; CDR3aa: CASSLADNEQFF
abundance: -; d_gene: TRBD1; v_gene: TRBV29-1; j_gene: TRBJ1-4; CDR3nt: TGCAGCGTCCGTGACAGGGGGCGGGGTGAAAAACTGTTTTTT; CDR3aa: CSVRDRGRGEKLFF
abundance: -; d_gene: -; v_gene: TRBV5-1; j_gene: TRBJ2-5; CDR3nt: TGCGCCAGCAGTTCGTACGGGGGACAGCAAGAGACCCAGTACTTC; CDR3aa: CASSSYGGQQETQYF
abundance: few; d_gene: TRBD1; v_gene: TRBV11-2; j_gene: TRBJ2-7; CDR3nt: TGTGCCAGCAGCTTAATGGGACAGGGGGCTTCCTACGAGCAGTACTTC; CDR3aa: CASSLMGQGASYEQYF
abundance: -; d_gene: -; v_gene: TRBV7-9; j_gene: TRBJ1-2; CDR3nt: TGTGCCAGCAGCCCTAAAGCCGGGCTCTCTCTCCCGGGAGGCTACACCTTC; CDR3aa: CASSPKAGLSLPGGYTF
abundance: -; d_gene: TRBD1; v_gene: TRBV2; j_gene: TRBJ1-4; CDR3nt: TGTGCCAGCACGACCCCGGGACAGCCCGAAAAACTGTTTTTT; CDR3aa: CASTTPGQPEKLFF
abundance: -; d_gene: TRBD1; v_gene: TRBV7-6; j_gene: TRBJ1-4; CDR3nt: TGTGCCAGCAGCCAGAGTTTCCTAGGGGGACAGCCTAATGAAAAACTGTTTTTT; CDR3aa: CASSQSFLGGQPNEKLFF
abundance: -; d_gene: -; v_gene: TRBV6-5; j_gene: TRBJ1-2; CDR3nt: TGTGCCAGCAGTTACCATCTGGTCACAGGGTCCTATGGCTACACCTTC; CDR3aa: CASSYHLVTGSYGYTF
abundance: -; d_gene: -; v_gene: TRBV6-5; j_gene: TRBJ1-2; CDR3nt: TGTGCCAGCAGTTACAGTGCAGGCGGGTATGGCTACACCTTC; CDR3aa: CASSYSAGGYGYTF
abundance: -; d_gene: -; v_gene: TRBV4-1; j_gene: TRBJ1-1; CDR3nt: TGCGCCAGCAGCCAAGTCCCAGGGGCGAACACTGAAGCTTTCTTT; CDR3aa: CASSQVPGANTEAFF
abundance: -; d_gene: TRBD1; v_gene: TRBV6-5; j_gene: TRBJ1-2; CDR3nt: TGTGCCAGCAGTGACAGGGGGGGTAACTATGGCTACACCTTC; CDR3aa: CASSDRGGNYGYTF
abundance: -; d_gene: TRBD1; v_gene: TRBV10-3; j_gene: TRBJ2-2; CDR3nt: TGTGCCATCAGGGACAGGGGTGACACCGGGGAGCTGTTTTTT; CDR3aa: CAIRDRGDTGELFF
abundance: few; d_gene: TRBD1; v_gene: TRBV10-3; j_gene: TRBJ1-2; CDR3nt: TGTGCCATCACCCACGGACAGGGGACCTATGGCTACACCTTC; CDR3aa: CAITHGQGTYGYTF
abundance: once; d_gene: -; v_gene: TRBV9; j_gene: TRBJ1-6; CDR3nt: TGTGCCAGCAGCCCCAGACCTGGGAGCTCCTATAATTCACCCCTCCACTTT; CDR3aa: CASSPRPGSSYNSPLHF
abundance: -; d_gene: -; v_gene: TRBV28; j_gene: TRBJ1-1; CDR3nt: TGTGCCAGCACCTGGGGGGGCGCGGGAACTGAAGCTTTCTTT; CDR3aa: CASTWGGAGTEAFF
abundance: -; d_gene: TRBD1; v_gene: TRBV19; j_gene: TRBJ1-1; CDR3nt: TGTGCCAGTAGTAGACAGGGAGACACTGAAGCTTTCTTT; CDR3aa: CASSRQGDTEAFF
abundance: -; d_gene: -; v_gene: TRBV5-6; j_gene: TRBJ2-5; CDR3nt: TGTGCCAGCAGCTTGGGGACACCTCAAGAGACCCAGTACTTC; CDR3aa: CASSLGTPQETQYF
abundance: -; d_gene: -; v_gene: TRBV7-2; j_gene: TRBJ1-1; CDR3nt: TGTGCCAGCAGCAAGCGGGGACTGACCTCTGGGACTTTCTTT; CDR3aa: CASSKRGLTSGTFF
abundance: -; d_gene: TRBD1; v_gene: TRBV10-1; j_gene: TRBJ1-1; CDR3nt: TGCGCCAGCAGTCTTTACAGGGGATTGAGCACTGAAGCTTTCTTT; CDR3aa: CASSLYRGLSTEAFF
abundance: -; d_gene: TRBD1; v_gene: TRBV27; j_gene: TRBJ1-4; CDR3nt: TGTGCCAGCAGTCCCCACGGGACAGGGGTTGAAAAACTGTTTTTT; CDR3aa: CASSPHGTGVEKLFF
abundance: -; d_gene: TRBD1; v_gene: TRBV6-5; j_gene: TRBJ1-4; CDR3nt: TGTGCCAGCAGTCCTACCGGGACAGCTGAAAAACTGTTTTTT; CDR3aa: CASSPTGTAEKLFF
abundance: -; d_gene: -; v_gene: TRBV5-6; j_gene: TRBJ1-1; CDR3nt: TGTGCCAGCAGCTTGGCTGGAGGAACCATGAGGGACACTGAAGCTTTCTTT; CDR3aa: CASSLAGGTMRDTEAFF
abundance: -; d_gene: TRBD1; v_gene: TRBV5-4; j_gene: TRBJ2-7; CDR3nt: TGTGCCAGCAGCTTGCCGGGACAGTCCTCTACGAGGGAGCAGTACTTC; CDR3aa: CASSLPGQSSTREQYF
abundance: once; d_gene: -; v_gene: TRBV2; j_gene: TRBJ2-2; CDR3nt: TGTGCCAGCAGTGAACTGTCCGGGGAGCTGTTTTTT; CDR3aa: CASSELSGELFF
abundance: -; d_gene: -; v_gene: TRBV15; j_gene: TRBJ1-3; CDR3nt: TGTGCCACCAGCATCACTGGGGAGTATTCTGGAAACACCATATATTTT; CDR3aa: CATSITGEYSGNTIYF
abundance: -; d_gene: TRBD2; v_gene: TRBV11-2; j_gene: TRBJ2-7; CDR3nt: TGTGCCAGCAGCTTAGTACTAGCGGGAGACGAGCAGTACTTC; CDR3aa: CASSLVLAGDEQYF
abundance: -; d_gene: -; v_gene: TRBV28; j_gene: TRBJ1-5; CDR3nt: TGTGCCAGCAGTTTGAGACAGCCCCAGCATTTT; CDR3aa: CASSLRQPQHF
abundance: -; d_gene: TRBD2; v_gene: TRBV20-1; j_gene: TRBJ2-1; CDR3nt: TGCAGCTCTCTAGCGGAAGCCGAGCAGTTCTTC; CDR3aa: CSSLAEAEQFF
abundance: -; d_gene: TRBD1; v_gene: TRBV7-8; j_gene: TRBJ1-5; CDR3nt: TGTGCCAGCAGTCCAATGGGACAGGGTAATCAGCCCCAGCATTTT; CDR3aa: CASSPMGQGNQPQHF